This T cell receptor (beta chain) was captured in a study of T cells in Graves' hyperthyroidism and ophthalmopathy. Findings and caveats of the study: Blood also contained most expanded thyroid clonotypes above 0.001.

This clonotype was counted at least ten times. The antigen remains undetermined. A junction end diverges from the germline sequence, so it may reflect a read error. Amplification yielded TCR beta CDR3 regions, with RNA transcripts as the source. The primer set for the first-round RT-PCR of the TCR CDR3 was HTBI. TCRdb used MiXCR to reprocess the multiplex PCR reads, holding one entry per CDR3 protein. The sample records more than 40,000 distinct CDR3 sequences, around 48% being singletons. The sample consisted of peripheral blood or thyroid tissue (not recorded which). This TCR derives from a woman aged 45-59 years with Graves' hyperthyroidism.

The CDR3: CASSPGGGANVLTF. CDR3 DNA sequence: TGTGCTAGCAGCCCAGGTGGTGGGGCCAACGTCCTGACTTTC. This chain joins TRBV7-7 and TRBJ2-6; D unclear. Germline assignment: CDR1 SSHAT and CDR2 FNYEAQ (reference sequence). The CDR3 extends over 14 amino acids.